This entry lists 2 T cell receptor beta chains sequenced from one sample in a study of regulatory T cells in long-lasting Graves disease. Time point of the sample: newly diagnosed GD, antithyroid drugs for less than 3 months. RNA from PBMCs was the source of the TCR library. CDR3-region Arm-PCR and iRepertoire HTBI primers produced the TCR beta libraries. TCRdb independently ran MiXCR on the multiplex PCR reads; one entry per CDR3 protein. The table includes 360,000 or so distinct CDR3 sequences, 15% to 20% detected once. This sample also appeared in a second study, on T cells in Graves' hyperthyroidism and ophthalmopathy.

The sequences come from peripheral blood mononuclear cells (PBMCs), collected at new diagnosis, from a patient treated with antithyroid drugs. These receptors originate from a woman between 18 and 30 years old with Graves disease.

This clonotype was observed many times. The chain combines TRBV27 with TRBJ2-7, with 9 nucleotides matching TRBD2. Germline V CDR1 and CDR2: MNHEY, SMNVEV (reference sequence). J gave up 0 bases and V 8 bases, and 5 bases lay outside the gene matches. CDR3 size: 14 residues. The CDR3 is CASGKAGGSYEQYF. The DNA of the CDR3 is TGTGCCAGCGGGAAAGCGGGAGGCTCCTACGAGCAGTACTTC.

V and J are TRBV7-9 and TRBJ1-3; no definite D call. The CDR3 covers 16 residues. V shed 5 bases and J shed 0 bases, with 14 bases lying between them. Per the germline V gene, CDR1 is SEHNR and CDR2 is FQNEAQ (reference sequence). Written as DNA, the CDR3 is TGTGCCAGCAGCGACTTTTTTGGAGTCTCTGGAAACACCATATATTTT. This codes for CASSDFFGVSGNTIYF.